This TCR beta chain was profiled in a study of T cells expressing NK-cell markers. Turning to the study itself: In the group of eight sequenced donors, seven were HCMV-seropositive and one was seronegative.

The authors made TCR beta cDNA libraries by 5'RACE template switching. This switching added a universal primer site and UMIs. TCRdb reanalyzed the 5' RACE reads, giving one entry per CDR3 protein sequence and no DNA. With 350,000 to 400,000 distinct CDR3 sequences in the sample, the ten largest clones hold about 10%. The CDR3 totals 14 residues. The gene calls are TRBV12-3 or TRBV12-4 and TRBJ2-3; TCRdb's D gene call, TRBD1, goes unchecked for lack of DNA. This sequence originates from a woman in her forties or fifties in good health. Specimen: blood T cells: a sorted CD56 or NKG2C T cell subset, CD4+ or CD8+ T cells, or bulk PBMC T cells (not recorded which). The CDR3 sequence is CASRGGRSGDTQYF.